The 30 T cell receptor beta chains in this list originate from one sample, sequenced in a study of human T cells and chemical hapten exposure. TCRdb re-called the RACE reads with MiXCR, one entry per CDR3 protein. The table lists 95,000 or so distinct CDR3 sequences, 10% to 13% of them singletons. Indicated time point: patch test 1, 2 weeks after DPC sensitization. Sample treatment: therapeutic diphenylcyclopropenone sensitization with weekly scalp DPC. The specimen comprised whole blood, sampled in connection with sensitization to the hapten diphenylcyclopropenone (DPC). The receptors shown here come from a man aged 40-50 years with alopecia areata. Some clones in this sample may be carry-over from other donors' samples.

This clonotype showed up many times. The J gene is TRBJ1-2, the V gene TRBV7-2; maybe TRBD1 (5 bases). The V end was cut by 8 bases, the J end by 4 bases, with 20 bases between. Germline CDR1 is SGHTA and CDR2 is FQGNSA. CDR3 length equals 15 residues. The CDR3 DNA reads as TGTGCCAGCGGGATGATCTGGGACGGTAGCTATGGCTACACCTTC. This encodes CASGMIWDGSYGYTF. Filled out from reference TRBV7-2 and TRBJ1-2, the complete variable domain reads GAGVSQSPSNKVTEKGKDVELRCDPISGHTALYWYRQSLGQGLEFLIYFQGNSAPDKSGLPSDRFSAERTGGSVSTLTIQRTQQEDSAVYLCASGMIWDGSYGYTFGSGTRLTVV.

This clonotype was counted a few times. CDR3 coding DNA: TGTGCCAGCAGCTTATTCTGGGAAGGCCAGCCCCAGCATTTT. This translates into CASSLFWEGQPQHF. The chain recombines TRBV7-2 with TRBJ1-5; D unresolved. The V gene's germline CDR1 is SGHTA and CDR2 FQGNSA. V lost 2 bases and J lost 7, with 12 bases in between. The CDR3 contains 14 residues. Drawing the rest from reference TRBV7-2 and TRBJ1-5, the complete variable domain is GAGVSQSPSNKVTEKGKDVELRCDPISGHTALYWYRQSLGQGLEFLIYFQGNSAPDKSGLPSDRFSAERTGGSVSTLTIQRTQQEDSAVYLCASSLFWEGQPQHFGDGTRLSIL.

For this clonotype: One junction end does not reproduce the germline sequence, and a read error may be involved. This sequence joins TRBV10-3 and TRBJ2-5; possible D gene TRBD1, 6 bases. This CDR3 is 16 amino acids long. Germline V gene sequence: CDR1 ENHRY, CDR2 SYGVKD. The CDR3 DNA reads TGTGCCATCAGTGAGTCGAAGGGCAGGGGAGAAGAGATCCAGTACTTC. Protein sequence: CAISESKGRGEEIQYF.

This clonotype was seen a single time. The CDR3 is CASSQFGTYYQETQYF. The CDR3 region has the DNA TGTGCCAGCAGCCAATTCGGGACTTACTACCAAGAGACCCAGTACTTC. The rearrangement joins TRBV14 to TRBJ2-5, with D possibly TRBD2 on 6 matching bases. The ends were cut back, 2 bases at V and 0 bases at J, with 13 bases in the middle. This CDR3 region has 16 residues. The germline V gene encodes CDR1 SGHDN and CDR2 FVKESK. Combining the CDR3 with reference TRBV14 and TRBJ2-5 gives the whole variable domain EAGVTQFPSHSVIEKGQTVTLRCDPISGHDNLYWYRRVMGKEIKFLLHFVKESKQDESGMPNNRFLAERTGGTYSTLKVQPAELEDSGVYFCASSQFGTYYQETQYFGPGTRLLVL.

This clonotype was recorded at least ten times. The chain couples TRBV7-2 to TRBJ2-3, with D unresolved. V was pared by 1 base and J by 0 bases, with 11 bases between. The CDR3 has 16 amino acids. From germline, CDR1 is SGHTA and CDR2 FQGNSA. CDR3 loop: CASSLGRGSSTDTQYF. The DNA for the CDR3 is TGTGCCAGCAGCTTAGGTAGAGGATCTAGCACAGATACGCAGTATTTT.

This clonotype was detected many times. J is TRBJ2-1 and V is TRBV10-3, with 8 bases identical to TRBD2. V lost 10 bases and J lost 8; bases outside the gene matches: 7. This CDR3 contains 12 residues. Germline CDR1 is ENHRY and CDR2 is SYGVKD. The CDR3 region is CATQLGRDEQFF. Here the CDR3 DNA reads TGTGCCACCCAACTCGGGAGGGATGAGCAGTTCTTC.

This clonotype was observed a single time. The chain links TRBV4-1 to TRBJ2-3, with D maybe TRBD2 (5 bases). CDR3 length equals 15 residues. Deletions cut 4 bases from V and 1 base from J, with 12 bases between. Germline V gene data show CDR1 as MGHRA and CDR2 as YSYEKL. CDR3 coding DNA: TGCGCCAGCAGCCCAGGTCATAGCGGCACAGATACGCAGTATTTT. Protein sequence: CASSPGHSGTDTQYF.

J is TRBJ1-3 and V is TRBV7-8; 7 positions match TRBD1. With 4 bases clipped from V and 0 bases from J, the junction kept 6 bases outside the gene matches. This CDR3 comprises 16 residues. Germline CDR1 SGHVS, CDR2 FQNEAQ. The CDR3 DNA reads as TGTGCCAGCAGCTCACCGACAGGGCTCTCTGGAAACACCATATATTTT. Its protein is CASSSPTGLSGNTIYF.

The chain carries TRBV18 and TRBJ2-5; D remains ambiguous. Germline V gene lookup returns CDR1 KGHSH and CDR2 LQKENI. Between the trimmed V and J ends, which lost 5 bases and 1 base, there was a span of 8 bases. The CDR3 is 13 amino acids. Here the CDR3 reads CASSTQVQETQYF. CDR3 sequence (DNA): TGTGCCAGCTCAACCCAAGTCCAAGAGACCCAGTACTTC.

This clonotype has a count of ten or more. The chain joins TRBV12-3 or TRBV12-4 to TRBJ1-1; no definite D call. CDR3 length: 15 residues. V shed 4 bases and J shed 3 bases, with 15 bases lying between them. CDR3 loop: CASSSRTDKDTEAFF. The CDR3 nucleotides are TGTGCCAGCAGTTCCCGGACGGATAAGGACACTGAAGCTTTCTTT.

The chain combines TRBV6-5 with TRBJ2-2; D is unclear. Germline CDR1 MNHEY, CDR2 SVGAGI. V dropped 8 bases and J dropped 0 bases, with 13 bases sitting between them. The CDR3 has 15 residues. In nucleotides, the CDR3 is TGTGCCAGCGTCGTTAGTTCCCCGAACACCGGGGAGCTGTTTTTT. This encodes CASVVSSPNTGELFF.

This clonotype has just a few counts. The chain uses TRBV15 and TRBJ2-1; D not certain. The V gene's germline CDR1 is LNHNV and CDR2 YYDKDF (reference sequence). Trimming left V 2 bases short and J 4 bases short, with 3 bases between. This CDR3 is 12 amino acids long. The CDR3 sequence: CATSRQYNEQFF. CDR3 DNA: TGTGCCACCAGCAGACAATACAATGAGCAGTTCTTC.

The V call is TRBV10-3, the J call TRBJ2-3, with 11 bases identical to TRBD2. V gave up 4 bases and J gave up 4 bases; unmatched junction bases: 13. The CDR3 loop spans 18 amino acids. Germline-derived CDR1 and CDR2 are ENHRY and SYGVKD. In DNA, the CDR3 is TGTGCCATCAGTGGTGGTAGCGGGAGGGCCTTGCTCTCAGATACGCAGTATTTT. Protein product: CAISGGSGRALLSDTQYF.

This rearrangement joins TRBV4-3 to TRBJ2-1; 12 nucleotides align to TRBD2. This CDR3 has 17 residues. Germline V CDR1 and CDR2: LGHNA, YSLEER. The V segment lost 3 bases and the J segment 5 bases; nucleotides outside the gene matches: 8. Here the CDR3 reads CASSQNRGLAGNNEQFF. The CDR3 DNA sequence: TGCGCCAGCAGCCAGAACCGTGGACTAGCGGGAAACAATGAGCAGTTCTTC.

In this sample, this clonotype turned up a few times. V is TRBV6-1 and J is TRBJ2-1; unclear D gene. This CDR3 spans 11 amino acids. V dropped 2 bases and J dropped 10 bases, with 6 bases sitting between them. CDR1 and CDR2 (germline): MNHNS, SASEGT. The CDR3 spells CASSEMGEQFF. For the CDR3, the DNA is TGTGCCAGCAGTGAAATGGGGGAGCAGTTCTTC.

The V gene is TRBV2, the J gene TRBJ2-7; no reliable D call. V dropped 4 bases and J dropped 3 bases, with 4 bases sitting between them. The CDR3 is 11 residues long. Germline CDR1 SNHLY, CDR2 FYNNEI. CDR3 protein: CASSALYEQYF. The CDR3, as DNA: TGTGCCAGCAGTGCACTCTACGAGCAGTACTTC. The whole variable domain, remainder taken from reference TRBV2 and TRBJ2-7, is EPEVTQTPSHQVTQMGQEVILRCVPISNHLYFYWYRQILGQKVEFLVSFYNNEISEKSEIFDDQFSVERPDGSNFTLKIRSTKLEDSAMYFCASSALYEQYFGPGTRLTVT.

This clonotype was counted between two and nine times. The V gene is TRBV27, the J gene TRBJ1-1; tentatively, D is TRBD1 (5 bases). This CDR3 spans 15 amino acids. V was shortened by 0 bases and J by 1 base, with 9 bases between the two germline ends. The germline V gene has CDR1 MNHEY and CDR2 SMNVEV (reference sequence). As DNA, the CDR3 is TGTGCCAGCAGTTTATCCAGGGTAGGGAACACTGAAGCTTTCTTT. As protein: CASSLSRVGNTEAFF.

This clonotype came up many times. The chain recombines TRBV27 with TRBJ2-7; D is perhaps TRBD2 (5 bases). Germline V gene sequence: CDR1 MNHEY, CDR2 SMNVEV (reference sequence). Trimming cost V 2 bases and J 4 bases, with 12 bases left between them. The length of the CDR3 is 14 residues. The CDR3 loop reads CASSLVGLSYEQYF. CDR3 nucleotides: TGTGCCAGCAGTTTAGTCGGACTCTCTTACGAGCAGTACTTC.

This clonotype occurred a few times. The gene calls are TRBV20-1 and TRBJ2-1; TRBD2 might be the D (6 bases). From germline, CDR1 is DFQATT and CDR2 SNEGSKA (reference sequence). V was shortened by 2 bases and J by 8 bases, with 19 bases between the two germline ends. The length of the CDR3 is 15 residues. The CDR3: CSARPSSVLRDEQFF. The CDR3 DNA follows: TGCAGTGCTAGACCCTCTAGCGTTCTCCGTGATGAGCAGTTCTTC.

This chain uses TRBV7-6 with TRBJ2-3; 8 bases map to TRBD2. The V gene end was trimmed by 2 bases and the J gene end by 4 bases; junction bases not matched to a gene: 8. Looked up from germline, CDR1 is SGHVS and CDR2 is FNYEAQ. The CDR3 totals 16 residues. The CDR3 spells CASSLFGSGNSDTQYF. For the CDR3, the DNA is TGTGCCAGCAGCTTATTCGGTAGCGGGAACTCAGATACGCAGTATTTT.

This clonotype has a handful of counts. The chain recombines TRBV27 with TRBJ2-3, with D possibly matching TRBD2 (6 bases). CDR1 MNHEY and CDR2 SMNVEV come from the germline V gene (reference sequence). This CDR3 comprises 15 residues. V was shortened by 4 bases and J by 7 bases, with 18 bases between the two germline ends. This chain's CDR3 is CASSSPGLMVYTQYF. The CDR3 DNA is TGTGCCAGCAGTTCACCGGGACTCATGGTCTATACGCAGTATTTT.

In this sample, this clonotype turned up many times. This chain joins TRBV7-9 and TRBJ2-3; D perhaps matches TRBD2 (6 bases). From germline, CDR1 is SEHNR and CDR2 FQNEAQ (reference sequence). This CDR3 has 18 amino acids. The V end was cut by 5 bases, the J end by 3 bases, with 24 bases between. The CDR3 nucleotides are TGTGCCAGCAGCCGCGGGGAGTCGGGGCAGCCAGCTACAGATACGCAGTATTTT. Translation: CASSRGESGQPATDTQYF.

A few counts support this clonotype. Here the CDR3 DNA reads TGTGCCTGGAGCCCAGGGGACAGATCACTCTCTGGAAACACCATATATTTT. It is translated as CAWSPGDRSLSGNTIYF. The chain carries TRBV30 and TRBJ1-3, with 7 bases lining up with TRBD1. V shed 3 bases, J shed 0 bases, and the junction held 11 bases outside the gene matches. Germline CDR1 GTSNPN, CDR2 SVGIG (reference sequence). The CDR3 runs 17 residues.

This clonotype was observed a handful of times. CDR3: CASSGEGGSREQYV. DNA of the CDR3: TGTGCCAGCAGTGGCGAGGGGGGGTCGCGGGAGCAGTACGTC. The chain links TRBV6-1 to TRBJ2-7; D may be TRBD2 (7 bases). The CDR3 has 14 amino acids. V shed 4 bases and J shed 7 bases, with 17 bases lying between them. The germline gives CDR1 MNHNS, CDR2 SASEGT.

The genes are TRBV12-3 or TRBV12-4 and TRBJ2-6; D gene uncertain. This CDR3 is built from 12 residues. Trimming stripped 6 bases from V and 7 bases from J, with 7 bases between. The CDR3 DNA sequence: TGTGCCAGCAGCCGAGCAGCCAACGTCCTGACTTTC. It codes for CASSRAANVLTF.

This chain links TRBV10-3 with TRBJ2-3; 10 positions agree with TRBD1. The V gene end was trimmed by 6 bases and the J gene end by 0 bases; junction bases not matched to a gene: 6. The CDR3 runs to 16 residues. Germline-derived CDR1 and CDR2 are ENHRY and SYGVKD. This CDR3 reads CAIRRVGQGSTDTQYF. The CDR3 coding sequence is TGTGCCATCAGACGTGTGGGACAGGGGAGCACAGATACGCAGTATTTT.

As regards this clonotype: A much larger clonotype is one base distant, so this may be a read error. The chain is built from TRBV12-3 or TRBV12-4 and TRBJ1-6, with D unresolved. The V end lost 2 bases, the J end lost 13 bases, and 18 bases lay between the germline ends. There are 15 residues in the CDR3. The CDR3 spells CASSLSGLGIGPLHF. The DNA of the CDR3 is TGTGCCAGCAGTTTATCCGGACTGGGGATTGGGCCCCTCCACTTT.

The chain is built from TRBV29-1 and TRBJ2-5; D possibly uses TRBD1 or TRBD2 (5 bases each). The germline V gene encodes CDR1 SQVTM and CDR2 ANQGSEA. Trimming removed 6 bases from V and 2 bases from J, with 16 bases in between. The CDR3 is made up of 14 amino acids. The CDR3 DNA reads TGCAGCGTATCCCCGGGACGGAGACAAGAGACCCAGTACTTC. It specifies CSVSPGRRQETQYF.

This clonotype was picked up many times. This chain uses TRBV14 with TRBJ1-4; D not resolved. The CDR3 contains 14 residues. The V end was cut by 2 bases, the J end by 8 bases, with 12 bases between. The germline CDR1 and CDR2 sequences are SGHDN and FVKESK. This chain's CDR3 is CASSQYNVGEKLFF. The CDR3 nucleotides are TGTGCCAGCAGCCAATACAACGTCGGGGAAAAACTGTTTTTT.

In its sample, this clonotype was seen a few times. The rearrangement joins TRBV20-1 to TRBJ2-3, with D tentatively TRBD2 (5 bases). This CDR3 has 13 amino acids. The V gene lost 4 bases and the J gene lost 0 bases, with 8 bases spanning the gap. Germline CDR1 is DFQATT and CDR2 is SNEGSKA (reference sequence). For the CDR3, the DNA is TGCAGTGCTATCCGGACTAGCACAGATACGCAGTATTTT. Translating it yields CSAIRTSTDTQYF.